This entry describes one T cell receptor (beta chain). The clone's antigen remains unknown. There are no base qualities to consult, and no much larger clone falls within one base. Collaborating institutions collected whole blood in K2EDTA tubes following their own protocols. For TCRbeta analysis, collaborators shipped samples as frozen whole blood, isolated PBMCs, or DNA extracted from either of those sample types. This sample stems from a study of blood T cell repertoires in COVID-19 (dated by TCRdb to about 2020). Context from the whole study: Samples from collaborators originated in the United States, Italy and Spain and spanned both the acute and convalescent phases of COVID-19. The prospective study material was composed of cDNA or gDNA derived from T cells, B-cell-depleted T cells, or PBMCs. Deeply sampled blood TCRbeta repertoires from subjects exposed to, actively infected with, or recovered from COVID-19 were included in the dataset. The repertoires were made available in a free public database intended to serve as a resource for research on the immune response to SARS-CoV-2. The samples were drawn from two sources: the first 160 participants of the ongoing ImmuneRACE study, and 950 to 1,500 subjects contributed by 6 global collaborators. Nearly every sample came with metadata listing a de-identified subject ID, COVID-19 status, age in years and sex. Where HLA class I and class II types were available, the types were taken from metadata supplied by the sample provider, not from assay-based typing. Beyond this particular receptor, the publication reports: How much clinical and demographic metadata was included differed by source and by participant, and the metadata was provided uncurated.

CDR1 and CDR2 were assigned from the germline V gene (reference sequence) as SEHNR and FQNEAQ. From its cysteine to its phenylalanine, the CDR3 spans 14 amino acids. Only the CDR3 part of the read is kept: 42 bases, read in frame from the first base. Trimming at the junction amounts to 5 bases on V and 8 bases on J, and the germline ends lie 16 bases apart. TCRbeta CDR3 regions were amplified from genomic DNA by means of the immunoSEQ Assay, a bias-controlled multiplex PCR. On the authors' methods: Within the assay, amplification of reference gene primers was used to estimate how many nucleated cells each sample contained. To quantify the absolute abundance of each unique TCRbeta CDR3 rearrangement, sequence reads were collapsed and filtered. Productive Simpson clonality was computed per sample as the square root of Simpson's diversity index over productive rearrangements. Not all clones reach the TCRdb copy of this immuneACCESS table, which keeps in-frame sequences only. Checked studies attribute under half of the gap to unresolved V genes and leave the rest unexplained. V and J calls and clone size are copied from that table; D and trimming were computed from the DNA. A total of roughly 250,000 clones appear in this sample, over 70% of them only once. 8% to 9.5% of the sample comes from the top ten.

The TCR sequence derives from a human donor in a cohort sampled during active COVID-19. Sequencing used peripheral blood. The sequence is built from TRBV7-9 and TRBJ2-1; no D gene is confidently identified. The nucleotides are TGTGCCAGCAGCCCGACGGGTAGAATGCATGAGCAGTTCTTC. Its translation is CASSPTGRMHEQFF.